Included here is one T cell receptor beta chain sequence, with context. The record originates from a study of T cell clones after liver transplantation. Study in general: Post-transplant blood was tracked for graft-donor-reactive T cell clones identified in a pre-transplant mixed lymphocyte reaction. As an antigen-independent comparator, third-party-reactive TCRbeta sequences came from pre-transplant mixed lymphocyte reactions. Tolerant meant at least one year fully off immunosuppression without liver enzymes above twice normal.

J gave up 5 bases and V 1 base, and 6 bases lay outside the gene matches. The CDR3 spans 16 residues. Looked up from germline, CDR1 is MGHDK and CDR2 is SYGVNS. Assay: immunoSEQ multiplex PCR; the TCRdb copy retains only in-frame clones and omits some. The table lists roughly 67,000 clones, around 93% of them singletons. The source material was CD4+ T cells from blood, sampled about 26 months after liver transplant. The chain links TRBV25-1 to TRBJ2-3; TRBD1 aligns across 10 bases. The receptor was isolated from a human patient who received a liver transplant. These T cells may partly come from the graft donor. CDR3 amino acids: CASSESDRGWKDTQYF. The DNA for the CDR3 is TGTGCCAGCAGTGAATCGGACAGGGGGTGGAAAGATACGCAGTATTTT.